These T cell receptor beta chains were read from a single sample in a study of cytomegalovirus exposure and HLA in healthy donors. Libraries were prepared by immunoSEQ multiplex PCR; TCRdb keeps only in-frame clonotypes and omits some of them. The sample holds approximately 100,000 clones, around 75% seen once. Source material: PBMCs. The origin of the receptors is a male donor in good health and CMV-seropositive. CDR3s leave out the opening cysteine and the closing phenylalanine or tryptophan.

V	CDR3
TRBV6-1	ASSAIAPSQETQY
TRBV19	ASSPDRLDTQY
TRBV7-3	ASSVGEGTEAF
TRBV4-2	ASSQDDKRGLADTQY
TRBV7-9	ASSPGQVRTEAF
TRBV4-2	ASSQGDTTEAF
TRBV30	AWSRQQLYEQY
TRBV7-2	ASSLRGGDEQY
TRBV7-2	ASSFSGGKGPSSPLH
TRBV7-2	ASSLQAGEGYEQY
TRBV4-2	ASSQDIYGYT
TRBV6-1	ASSGSMNTEAF
TRBV7-3	ASSLTSASGGADEQY
TRBV28	ASSRLGTDNLNEQY
TRBV20-1	SDRNTEAF
TRBV29-1	SVEGREGLTDTQY
TRBV5-4	ASSLGQTPT
TRBV11-2	ASRSPSGGSQETQY
TRBV9	ASSVATGGILEQF
TRBV29-1	SVEVVREQY
TRBV7-2	ASSLFSSGGEPQH
TRBV5-6	ASSLTQAGQPQH
TRBV6-5	ASSYSGGASTEAF
TRBV27	ASSFRRSNTGELF
TRBV6-1	ASSDGGARSYT
TRBV9	ASSPGGGTQY
TRBV7-3	ASSFRQGPGTGELF
TRBV6-1	ATGVRGGELF
TRBV7-9	ASSLTGDTEAF
TRBV19	ASSIVVPLAGAGANVLT
TRBV12-5	ASGLDGGEQY
TRBV29-1	SASSTGTATYEQY
TRBV7-9	ASSLGQLYEQY
TRBV29-1	SVVAAQETQY
TRBV18	ASSPREKDIQY
TRBV7-9	ASSLAHGGQYTGELF
TRBV19	ASSISRGINYGYT
TRBV13	ASTAGLQPVEELF
TRBV6-1	ASSPSGRGWDTQY
TRBV5-5	ASSLSTSGLRTDTQY